Following are 15 T cell receptor beta chains from one sample sequenced in a study of CD8+CD57+ T cells in acquired aplastic anemia. Researchers used genomic DNA as the template to profile TCR beta VDJ and CDR3. A single record per CDR3 protein comes from TCRdb applying MiXCR to the reads. The data show 200,000 to 250,000 distinct CDR3 sequences, with 40% to 50% seen just once and over 7.5% held by the top ten. Patients picked for sequencing had shown CD8+CD57+ cell expansion detected by flow cytometry. Sequences were obtained from sorted CD4+, CD8+, or CD8+CD57+ T cells (not recorded which) from PBMCs. The origin of the receptors is a human donor with aplastic anemia.

This clonotype occurred many times. The V call is TRBV12-3 or TRBV12-4, the J call TRBJ1-1, with 7 nucleotides matching TRBD1. This CDR3 region has 14 residues. Trimming took 8 bases from V and 1 from J; bases not matched to a gene: 7. CDR3 coding DNA: TGTGCCAGCGGACGTGACAGGGCGAACACTGAAGCTTTCTTT. Encoded protein: CASGRDRANTEAFF.

The rearrangement uses TRBV3-1 and TRBJ2-1; D is uncertain. This CDR3 is built from 13 residues. CDR1 and CDR2 from the germline V gene are LGHDT and YNNKEL (reference sequence). Trimming took 3 bases from V and 3 from J, leaving 6 bases between them. CDR3 in amino acids: CASSQPSYNEQFF. The CDR3 coding sequence is TGTGCCAGCAGCCAGCCGAGCTACAATGAGCAGTTCTTC.

In its sample, this clonotype was seen many times. This chain joins TRBV7-2 and TRBJ1-1; D perhaps matches TRBD1 (6 bases). Per germline, CDR1 SGHTA and CDR2 FQGNSA. The V and J ends lost 1 base and 2 bases respectively, with 11 bases between them. The CDR3 covers 15 residues. The DNA for the CDR3 is TGTGCCAGCAGCTTAGAGGACAGCAGAAACACTGAAGCTTTCTTT. It encodes CASSLEDSRNTEAFF.

V is TRBV7-2 and J is TRBJ2-3; D assignment may be TRBD1 or TRBD2 (6 bases each). Germline loops: CDR1 SGHTA, CDR2 FQGNSA. CDR3 length: 16 residues. V was pared by 5 bases and J by 4 bases, with 19 bases between. The CDR3 DNA is TGTGCCAGCAGCCTTGGCAACGGGGGCTGGTCAGATACGCAGTATTTT. Translating it yields CASSLGNGGWSDTQYF.

This clonotype occurred many times. V gene TRBV12-3 or TRBV12-4 combines with J gene TRBJ1-4; 7 nucleotides agree with TRBD1. The CDR3 loop spans 15 amino acids. J gave up 3 bases and V 2 bases, and 3 bases lay outside the gene matches. CDR3 sequence (DNA): TGTGCCAGCAGTTTACACAGGGGACCTAATGAAAAACTGTTTTTT. This codes for CASSLHRGPNEKLFF.

This clonotype came up many times. The rearrangement uses TRBV30 and TRBJ2-7; perhaps TRBD2 as D (5 bases). This CDR3 has 11 amino acids. The germline CDR1 and CDR2 sequences are GTSNPN and SVGIG (reference sequence). The V end lost 3 bases, the J end lost 6 bases, and 9 bases lay between the germline ends. CDR3 in DNA: TGTGCCTGGAGCGGAGGATCCGAGCAGTACTTC. This encodes CAWSGGSEQYF.

The chain uses TRBV20-1 and TRBJ1-1; 7 bases line up with TRBD1. Germline values: CDR1 DFQATT, CDR2 SNEGSKA (reference sequence). V was clipped by 6 bases and J by 5 bases; unmatched bases: 9. The CDR3 is made up of 13 amino acids. CDR3 sequence reads: CSAYDRVGTEAFF. As DNA, the CDR3 is TGCAGTGCCTACGACAGGGTAGGTACTGAAGCTTTCTTT.

Only a few counts were recorded for this clonotype. Being one base from a much bigger clone, this may be a read error. V and J are TRBV7-8 and TRBJ2-1; 13 nucleotides match TRBD2. This CDR3 has 17 amino acids. CDR1 is SGHVS, CDR2 FQNEAQ, per germline. J lost 3 bases, V lost 8 bases, and 10 bases had no gene match. The CDR3 DNA is TGTGCCAGCGGCGTAAGGACTAGCGGGAGCGTCTACAATGAGCAGTTCTTC. Protein: CASGVRTSGSVYNEQFF.

The V gene is TRBV6-5, the J gene TRBJ2-7; 8 positions match TRBD1. V was pared by 4 bases and J by 2 bases, with 4 bases of the junction left unmatched. In germline, CDR1 is MNHEY, CDR2 SVGAGI. This CDR3 comprises 14 residues. The CDR3 region has the DNA TGTGCCAGCAGTTTCGACAGGGGCCCCTACGAGCAGTACTTC. It yields the protein CASSFDRGPYEQYF.

This clonotype was counted a few times. The chain is built from TRBV27 and TRBJ2-1; 8 bases align to TRBD1. V lost 5 bases and J lost 3; bases outside the gene matches: 6. CDR3 length: 15 residues. Germline V gene data show CDR1 as MNHEY and CDR2 as SMNVEV (reference sequence). CDR3 sequence reads: CASSLRTGHYNEQFF. DNA of the CDR3: TGTGCCAGCAGTCTTCGGACAGGGCACTACAATGAGCAGTTCTTC.

This clonotype was found many times. The chain uses TRBV20-1 and TRBJ2-7; D is undetermined. The ends were cut back, 2 bases at V and 2 bases at J, with 13 bases in the middle. Germline lookup yields CDR1 DFQATT and CDR2 SNEGSKA (reference sequence). The CDR3 length is 14 residues. CDR3 DNA: TGCAGTGCTAGAAGGAGCGCAAGCACCTACGAGCAGTACTTC. Translating gives CSARRSASTYEQYF.

Comments on this clonotype: This may come from a read error, since a much larger clone is one base off. The rearrangement links TRBV7-2 to TRBJ2-1, with D possibly being TRBD2 (5 bases). CDR3 length equals 14 residues. Germline values: CDR1 SGHTA, CDR2 FQGNSA. CDR3 protein: CAGSWAGLYNEQFF. In DNA form, the CDR3 reads TGTGCCGGCAGCTGGGCGGGCCTCTACAATGAGCAGTTCTTC.

V usage is TRBV6-5 and J usage is TRBJ1-1; 9 nucleotides agree with TRBD1. This CDR3 is 12 amino acids long. CDR1 and CDR2 (germline): MNHEY, SVGAGI. The V gene end was trimmed by 5 bases and the J gene end by 11 bases; junction bases not matched to a gene: 6. In nucleotides, the CDR3 is TGTGCCAGCAGTACCCGGGACAGGGACGCTTTCTTT. Residues: CASSTRDRDAFF.

The chain employs TRBV20-1 and TRBJ2-7, with 9 nucleotides matching TRBD1. Unmatched junction bases numbered 9, after V lost 6 bases and J lost 9 bases. Per germline, CDR1 DFQATT and CDR2 SNEGSKA (reference sequence). The CDR3 extends over 12 amino acids. In DNA form, the CDR3 reads TGCAGTGCGAGGGACAGGGAGATTATGCAGTACTTC. Translation: CSARDREIMQYF.

To note about this clonotype: One junction end does not reproduce the germline sequence, and a read error may be involved. The chain employs TRBV10-2 and TRBJ1-5, with a tentative D call TRBD1 (5 bases). Looked up from germline, CDR1 is WSHSY and CDR2 is SAAADI. The CDR3 spans 13 residues. CDR3 residues: CAISEGRAQPQHF. CDR3 nucleotide sequence: TGTGCCATCAGTGAGGGGAGGGCGCAGCCCCAGCATTTT.